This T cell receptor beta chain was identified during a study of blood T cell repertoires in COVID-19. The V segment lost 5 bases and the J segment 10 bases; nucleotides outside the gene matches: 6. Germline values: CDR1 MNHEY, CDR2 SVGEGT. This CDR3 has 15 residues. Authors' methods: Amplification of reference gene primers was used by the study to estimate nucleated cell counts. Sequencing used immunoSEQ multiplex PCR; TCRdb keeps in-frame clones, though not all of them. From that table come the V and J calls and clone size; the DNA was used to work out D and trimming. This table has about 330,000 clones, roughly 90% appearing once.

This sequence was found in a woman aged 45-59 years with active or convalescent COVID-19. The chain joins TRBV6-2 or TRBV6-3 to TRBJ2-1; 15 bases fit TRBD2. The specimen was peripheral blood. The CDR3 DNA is TGTGCCAGCAGTCAGCCGGGACTAGCGGGAGGCGAGCAGTTCTTC. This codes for CASSQPGLAGGEQFF.